Here is one TCR beta chain with its context. Antigen: not known. Primers for the PCR totalled 60 Vbeta and 13 Jbeta. The method was immunoSEQ multiplex PCR; TCRdb's version includes in-frame clones alone and lacks a portion of them. Its table lists 95,000 to 110,000 clones. This specimen comes from a study of cytomegalovirus exposure and HLA in healthy donors. The CDR3 runs 15 residues. Germline V gives CDR1 MNHNY, CDR2 SVGAGI (reference sequence). Study-wide results and caveats: An analysis was carried out at a later point. It showed that HLA-associated TCR beta chains were more clonally expanded than equally common non-associated chains.

This clonotype was sampled from a man aged 40-50 years in good health and CMV-seronegative. The sequenced sample was PBMCs. The chain joins TRBV6-6 to TRBJ2-5; 10 positions agree with TRBD2. Gene TRBJ2-7 matches the end of the DNA better, so the J call may be wrong. The CDR3 DNA sequence: TGTGCCAGCAGTTACTCGAGCGGGGGGGCGTACGAGCAGTACTTC. Protein product: CASSYSSGGAYEQYF.